Following are 32 T cell receptor beta chains from one sample sequenced in a study of blood T cell repertoires in COVID-19 (TCRdb year 2020). The library came from the immunoSEQ multiplex PCR assay. In its TCRdb copy, this immuneACCESS table keeps in-frame sequences only and misses some clones. Where compared with another copy, unresolved V genes explain less than half of these, and the others have no known cause. This sample holds approximately 250,000 clones; around 85% were observed only once. The ten top clones hold 4.5% to 6% of the sample. Sequencing was carried out using peripheral blood. The source of these receptors is a man in his fifties or sixties with COVID-19, enrolled during active disease.

This sequence joins TRBV5-4 and TRBJ2-7, with 8 bases matching TRBD2. The V gene end was trimmed by 4 bases and the J gene end by 6 bases; junction bases not matched to a gene: 9. Germline-derived CDR1 and CDR2 are SGHNT and YYREEE (reference sequence). The CDR3 is 14 residues long. The CDR3 protein is CASSPTGTRSEQYF. In DNA form, the CDR3 reads TGTGCCAGCAGCCCTACCGGGACTAGAAGCGAGCAGTACTTC.

This chain connects TRBV29-1 to TRBJ1-1; D unresolved. The germline V gene has CDR1 SQVTM and CDR2 ANQGSEA. This CDR3 is built from 11 residues. V lost 8 bases, J lost 4 bases, and 11 bases lay in between. CDR3 in DNA: TGCAGCTCCCGAGGAGTCACTGAAGCTTTCTTT. This codes for CSSRGVTEAFF.

The chain couples TRBV4-1 to TRBJ2-7, with D maybe TRBD1 (6 bases). The germline V gene encodes CDR1 MGHRA and CDR2 YSYEKL. Trimming removed 4 bases from V and 0 bases from J, with 10 bases in between. The CDR3 runs to 14 residues. The DNA of the CDR3 is TGCGCCAGCAGCCGACAGGAAGGCTCCTACGAGCAGTACTTC. Protein: CASSRQEGSYEQYF.

The chain uses TRBV6-5 and TRBJ1-4, with a possible D match to TRBD1 (6 bases). Germline CDR1 reads MNHEY; CDR2 reads SVGAGI. The V and J ends lost 10 bases and 8 bases respectively, with 17 bases between them. The CDR3 contains 13 residues. In DNA form, the CDR3 reads TGTGCCACTGGGCGGGCAGGGGAGGAAAAACTGTTTTTT. This translates into CATGRAGEEKLFF.

This chain uses TRBV9 with TRBJ2-5, with a possible D match to TRBD1 (5 bases). Germline V gene lookup returns CDR1 SGDLS and CDR2 YYNGEE. Trimming stripped 0 bases from V and 2 bases from J, with 11 bases between. The CDR3 contains 15 residues. In DNA form, the CDR3 reads TGTGCCAGCAGCGTAGGGGCAGGGATACAAGAGACCCAGTACTTC. It yields the protein CASSVGAGIQETQYF.

The CDR3 here is CASSQESSGGVQYF. CDR3 sequence (DNA): TGTGCCAGCAGCCAAGAAAGTAGCGGGGGGGTTCAGTATTTT. The chain recombines TRBV3-1 (or the pseudogene TRBV3-2) with TRBJ2-3; the match to TRBD2 covers 11 bases. CDR1 is LGHDT and CDR2 is YNNKEL in the germline V gene (reference sequence). Germline trimming cut 0 bases from V and 12 bases from J; bases unmatched to any gene: 5. CDR3 length: 14 amino acids.

The V and J genes are TRBV11-2 and TRBJ2-3; 10 bases line up with TRBD1. Germline V gene data show CDR1 as SGHAT and CDR2 as FQNNGV. The length of the CDR3 is 16 residues. J gave up 2 bases and V 4 bases, and 6 bases lay outside the gene matches. CDR3 sequence (DNA): TGTGCCAGCAGCTCCGGACAGGGGGGTATCACAGATACGCAGTATTTT. Protein: CASSSGQGGITDTQYF.

The gene calls are TRBV29-1 and TRBJ1-2, with D perhaps matching TRBD1 (6 bases). Germline-derived CDR1 and CDR2 are SQVTM and ANQGSEA. V was shortened by 7 bases and J by 0 bases, with 15 bases between the two germline ends. The CDR3 covers 14 residues. The DNA for the CDR3 is TGCAGCGACGTAAGGGGGACGCCTAACTATGGCTACACCTTC. This encodes CSDVRGTPNYGYTF.

The V gene is TRBV11-3, the J gene TRBJ2-5, with a possible D match to TRBD1 (5 bases). From germline, CDR1 is SGHNT and CDR2 YENEEA. V was clipped by 5 bases and J by 4 bases, with 11 bases between them. The CDR3 has 13 residues. CDR3 loop: CASSKGVGETQYF. The CDR3, as DNA: TGTGCCAGCAGCAAAGGGGTAGGAGAGACCCAGTACTTC.

The J gene is TRBJ2-7, the V gene TRBV9; the match to TRBD1 covers 7 bases. With 2 bases clipped from V and 5 bases from J, the junction kept 4 bases outside the gene matches. This CDR3 region has 13 residues. Germline V gene data show CDR1 as SGDLS and CDR2 as YYNGEE. The CDR3 DNA reads as TGTGCCAGCAGCGTGGGGGACAGCCACGAGCAGTACTTC. Translating gives CASSVGDSHEQYF.

On this clone: Other DNA sequences of this sample code for an identical CDR3. The chain employs TRBV11-3 and TRBJ2-2; D perhaps matches TRBD2 (6 bases). V lost 3 bases, J lost 6 bases, and 8 bases lay in between. This CDR3 is built from 13 residues. Germline lookup yields CDR1 SGHNT and CDR2 YENEEA. CDR3 nucleotides: TGTGCCAGCAGCTTGAGGGAGGCCGGGGAGCTGTTTTTT. Protein sequence: CASSLREAGELFF.

V gene TRBV3-1 (or the pseudogene TRBV3-2) combines with J gene TRBJ1-5; D remains unclear. V was pared by 5 bases and J by 0 bases, with 8 bases between. Germline-derived CDR1 and CDR2 are LGHDT and YNNKEL (reference sequence). This CDR3 region has 14 residues. The CDR3: CASSRTVSNQPQHF. CDR3 DNA: TGTGCCAGCAGCAGAACAGTTAGCAATCAGCCCCAGCATTTT.

The rearrangement joins TRBV5-1 to TRBJ2-2; TRBD1 aligns across 7 bases. The V gene's germline CDR1 is SGHRS and CDR2 YFSETQ. CDR3 length equals 15 residues. The V and J ends lost 4 bases and 4 bases, in that order; junction bases with no gene match: 7. The CDR3 region is CASSPLTGPTGELFF. The CDR3 coding sequence is TGCGCCAGCAGCCCGTTGACAGGGCCCACCGGGGAGCTGTTTTTT.

The genes are TRBV5-4 and TRBJ2-2; 8 bases are shared with TRBD1. CDR3 length equals 15 residues. Germline CDR1 SGHNT, CDR2 YYREEE (reference sequence). With 3 bases clipped from V and 7 bases from J, the junction kept 8 bases outside the gene matches. The CDR3 spells CASSYTGGSSGELFF. Written as DNA, the CDR3 is TGTGCCAGCAGCTATACAGGGGGTTCGAGCGGGGAGCTGTTTTTT.

The rearrangement links TRBV12-3 or TRBV12-4 to TRBJ1-1; no reliable D call. This CDR3 contains 13 residues. V shed 7 bases and J shed 0 bases, with 9 bases lying between them. The CDR3 sequence: CASIKEMNTEAFF. CDR3 DNA sequence: TGTGCCAGCATCAAGGAGATGAACACTGAAGCTTTCTTT.

The chain couples TRBV15 to TRBJ1-3, with TRBD1 as a possible D gene (5 bases). Germline V CDR1 and CDR2: LNHNV, YYDKDF (reference sequence). Trimming removed 2 bases at V and 1 base at J, with 6 bases between. The CDR3 covers 14 residues. The CDR3 nucleotides read TGTGCCACCAGCAGAACAGGATCTGGAAACACCATATATTTT. It specifies CATSRTGSGNTIYF.

The chain has TRBV15 and TRBJ2-5; D is perhaps TRBD1 (6 bases). V lost 0 bases, J lost 2 bases, and 10 bases lay in between. The CDR3 is 15 residues long. Germline V gene lookup returns CDR1 LNHNV and CDR2 YYDKDF (reference sequence). CDR3: CATSRDTGQQETQYF. The DNA of the CDR3 is TGTGCCACCAGCAGAGATACCGGACAGCAAGAGACCCAGTACTTC.

CDR3 DNA sequence: TGTGCCAGCAGCTTCCGGGGAAGCACAGATACGCAGTATTTT. It specifies CASSFRGSTDTQYF. This chain connects TRBV11-2 to TRBJ2-3; possible D gene TRBD2, 5 bases. The length of the CDR3 is 14 residues. Trimming cost V 3 bases and J 0 bases, with 7 bases left between them. CDR1 SGHAT and CDR2 FQNNGV come from the germline V gene.

This chain uses TRBV27 with TRBJ1-1, with unresolved D. Germline lookup yields CDR1 MNHEY and CDR2 SMNVEV (reference sequence). Trimming shortened V by 5 bases and J by 4 bases, and 11 bases separated the two germline ends. This CDR3 spans 13 amino acids. CDR3 amino acids: CASSISSVTEAFF. The DNA of the CDR3 is TGTGCCAGCAGTATCTCTAGTGTCACTGAAGCTTTCTTT.

The V gene is TRBV15, the J gene TRBJ2-7; D gene uncertain. This CDR3 region has 16 residues. CDR1 is LNHNV and CDR2 is YYDKDF in the germline V gene (reference sequence). Trimming took 0 bases from V and 0 from J, leaving 12 bases between them. CDR3 nucleotides: TGTGCCACCAGCAGAGATTATGGCGGAGACTCCTACGAGCAGTACTTC. This translates into CATSRDYGGDSYEQYF.

This clone was recorded many times. The chain recombines TRBV2 with TRBJ1-4; 7 bases fit TRBD1. The CDR3 has 14 residues. CDR1 and CDR2 from the germline V gene are SNHLY and FYNNEI. V dropped 4 bases and J dropped 2; count of bases not matched to a gene: 1. In DNA, the CDR3 is TGTGCCAGCAGTGGGGGACAGACTAATGAAAAACTGTTTTTT. It encodes CASSGGQTNEKLFF.

Turning to this clone: Other DNA sequences in this sample translate to the same CDR3. V is TRBV12-3 or TRBV12-4 and J is TRBJ2-7; tentatively, D is TRBD2 (5 bases). This CDR3 has 11 amino acids. The V gene lost 6 bases and the J gene lost 4 bases, with 7 bases spanning the gap. The CDR3 bases are TGTGCCAGCAGCCGGGGATACGAGCAGTACTTC. Translation: CASSRGYEQYF.

The genes are TRBV18 and TRBJ1-6, with D tentatively TRBD1 (6 bases). In germline, CDR1 is KGHSH, CDR2 LQKENI. Trimming cost V 3 bases and J 4 bases, with 13 bases left between them. This CDR3 spans 16 amino acids. In DNA, the CDR3 is TGTGCCAGCTCACCTCCCGGGACAACATATAATTCACCCCTCCACTTT. This sequence encodes CASSPPGTTYNSPLHF.

V gene TRBV7-2 combines with J gene TRBJ2-1; 14 nucleotides match TRBD2. The J segment lost 10 bases and the V segment lost 5 bases, leaving 13 bases of the junction unmatched. Germline loops: CDR1 SGHTA, CDR2 FQGNSA. The CDR3 is 17 residues long. For the CDR3, the DNA is TGTGCCAGCAGCCCATGGGGGACTAGCGGGGGAGGTGGCGAGCAGTTCTTC. Its translation is CASSPWGTSGGGGEQFF.

This clone was seen a few times. The V and J genes are TRBV18 and TRBJ1-1, with 7 bases matching TRBD1. With 2 bases clipped from V and 1 base from J, the junction kept 4 bases outside the gene matches. The CDR3 length is 15 residues. CDR1 is KGHSH and CDR2 is LQKENI in the germline V gene. DNA of the CDR3: TGTGCCAGCTCACCAACCGGGACAGAGAACACTGAAGCTTTCTTT. Residues: CASSPTGTENTEAFF.

This chain joins TRBV7-9 and TRBJ2-1; tentative D call: TRBD1 (6 bases). Germline V CDR1 and CDR2: SEHNR, FQNEAQ (reference sequence). V lost 3 bases and J 4 bases, leaving 10 bases between the germline ends. The CDR3 is 14 residues long. CDR3 bases: TGTGCCAGCAGCTTGGACAGCAAATACAATGAGCAGTTCTTC. Translation: CASSLDSKYNEQFF.

J is TRBJ2-7 and V is TRBV6-5; 7 bases align to TRBD1. The CDR3 totals 15 residues. In germline, CDR1 is MNHEY, CDR2 SVGAGI. Trimming cost V 6 bases and J 3 bases; bases outside gene matches: 11. The CDR3 sequence: CASRRSQGLIYEQYF. The CDR3 DNA follows: TGTGCCAGCAGGAGGTCACAGGGGCTAATCTACGAGCAGTACTTC.

V is TRBV5-4 and J is TRBJ1-2, with a tentative D call TRBD1 (5 bases). This CDR3 contains 14 residues. The V gene lost 1 base and the J gene lost 6 bases, with 13 bases spanning the gap. Germline lookup yields CDR1 SGHNT and CDR2 YYREEE (reference sequence). The chain's CDR3 is CASSLQGGRDGYTF. The CDR3 nucleotides read TGTGCCAGCAGCTTGCAGGGAGGCCGCGATGGCTACACCTTC.

This rearrangement joins TRBV7-9 to TRBJ2-7; D might be TRBD2 (6 bases). Per the germline V gene, CDR1 is SEHNR and CDR2 is FQNEAQ (reference sequence). The CDR3 runs to 14 residues. The germline V and J ends were trimmed by 2 bases and 2 bases, with 10 bases remaining between them. The CDR3 reads CASSLLEGPYEQYF. In DNA, the CDR3 is TGTGCCAGCAGCTTATTGGAGGGGCCCTACGAGCAGTACTTC.

The rearrangement joins TRBV11-1 to TRBJ2-1, with D perhaps matching TRBD1 (5 bases). Trimming pared 6 bases from V and 9 bases from J, leaving 12 bases between. CDR3 size: 12 residues. Per germline, CDR1 SGHAT and CDR2 FQDESV (reference sequence). CDR3 sequence (DNA): TGTGCCAGCAGACACCAGACAGCTGAGCAGTTCTTC. Translated: CASRHQTAEQFF.

The rearrangement uses TRBV5-1 and TRBJ1-2; the match to TRBD1 covers 7 bases. The J segment lost 8 bases and the V segment lost 4 bases, leaving 5 bases of the junction unmatched. Germline V lookup: CDR1 SGHRS, CDR2 YFSETQ. The CDR3 spans 12 residues. The CDR3 region has the DNA TGCGCCAGCAGCCCGACAGGGTCGGGCTACACCTTC. Its translation: CASSPTGSGYTF.

This chain joins TRBV7-3 and TRBJ1-1; 10 nucleotides match TRBD1. Looked up from germline, CDR1 is SGHTA and CDR2 is FQGTGA. The CDR3 extends over 15 amino acids. V lost 5 bases to trimming and J lost 3 bases; unmatched junction nucleotides: 6. CDR3 nucleotide sequence: TGTGCCAGCAGCACTACCGGGACAGGGGACACTGAAGCTTTCTTT. Its translation: CASSTTGTGDTEAFF.